Detailed here is one T cell receptor (beta chain). Its antigen is undetermined. Cells were stimulated with CMV-infected fibroblast lysates at approximately 10 ug/mL. CD40L-negative CD69-negative CD45RO-high memory CD4+ T cells were sorted as populations depleted of antigen-responding cells. This sample was taken from a study of persistence of HIV-infected CD4 T cells. This was the immunoSEQ version 4 assay in survey mode. TCRdb's table, derived via immunoSEQ multiplex PCR, lists solely in-frame clones and lacks some. The sample records tens of thousands of clones, more than 60% being singletons. Trimming at V came to 4 bases and at J to 4 bases, leaving 14 bases not matched to a gene. There are 17 residues in the CDR3. Germline-derived CDR1 and CDR2 are SGHDT and YYEEEE.

V and J are TRBV5-6 and TRBJ1-2; 9 bases are a match to TRBD1. The source material was CD4+ T cells sorted from PBMCs after approximately 19-hour stimulation, sampled from a patient who received antiretroviral therapy. The receptor was isolated from an adult man with HIV who was CMV-seropositive. The CDR3 region has the DNA TGTGCCAGCAGCCCATCCGGGACAGGGCCACCATTCTATGGCTACACCTTC. It encodes CASSPSGTGPPFYGYTF.